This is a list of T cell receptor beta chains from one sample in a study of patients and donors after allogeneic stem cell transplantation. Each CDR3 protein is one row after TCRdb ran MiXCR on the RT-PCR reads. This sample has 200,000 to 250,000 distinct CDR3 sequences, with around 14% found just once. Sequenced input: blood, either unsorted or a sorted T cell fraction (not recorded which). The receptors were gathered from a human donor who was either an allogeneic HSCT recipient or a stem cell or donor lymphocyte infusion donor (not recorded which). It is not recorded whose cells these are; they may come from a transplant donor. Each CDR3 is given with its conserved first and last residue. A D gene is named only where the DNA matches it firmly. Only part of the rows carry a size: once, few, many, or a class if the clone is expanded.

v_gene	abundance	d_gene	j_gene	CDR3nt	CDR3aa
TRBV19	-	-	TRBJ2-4	TGTGCCAGTAGTATAGAGGGGCCCGGCCTAGCCAAAAACATTCAGTACTTC	CASSIEGPGLAKNIQYF
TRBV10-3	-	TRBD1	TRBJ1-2	TGTGCCATCAGGGGACAGGATAACTATGGCTACACCTTC	CAIRGQDNYGYTF
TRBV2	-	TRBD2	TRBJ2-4	TGTGCCAGCAGTCGGACTAGCGATGTGGTAAACATTCAGTACTTC	CASSRTSDVVNIQYF
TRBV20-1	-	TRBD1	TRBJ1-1	TGCAGTGCTAGATCCGGGACAGTGAACACTGAAGCTTTCTTT	CSARSGTVNTEAFF
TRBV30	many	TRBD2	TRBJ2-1	TGTGCCCTGGGGACTAGCGGGAGCCCTTGGGACTACAATGAGCAGTTCTTC	CALGTSGSPWDYNEQFF
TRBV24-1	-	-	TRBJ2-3	TGTGCCACCAGTGATTTACGGGGGACTAGCACAGATACGCAGTATTTT	CATSDLRGTSTDTQYF
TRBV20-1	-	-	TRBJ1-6	TGCAGTGCTCCAGACAGCTCCTATAATTCACCCCTCCACTTT	CSAPDSSYNSPLHF
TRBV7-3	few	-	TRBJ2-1	TGTGCCAGCAGCTTAACACCGACGGTTACCTACAATGAGCAGTTCTTC	CASSLTPTVTYNEQFF
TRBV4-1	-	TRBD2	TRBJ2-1	TGCGCCAGCAGCCAACTAGCGGGGTTCGGTGAGCAGTTCTTC	CASSQLAGFGEQFF
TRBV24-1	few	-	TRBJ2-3	TGTGCCACCAGTGATGAGGGCACTTCTAGCACAGATACGCAGTATTTT	CATSDEGTSSTDTQYF
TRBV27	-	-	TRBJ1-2	TGTGCCAGCAGTTCGGCTGGGCCTTTCGGCTACACCTTC	CASSSAGPFGYTF
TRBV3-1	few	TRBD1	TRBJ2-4	TGTGCCAGCAGCCAAGAACGGACAGGGGAAAACATTCAGTACTTC	CASSQERTGENIQYF
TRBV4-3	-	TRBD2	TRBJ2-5	TGCGCCAGCAGCCCAAGGGACGGGGGGGGAGAGACCCAGTACTTC	CASSPRDGGGETQYF
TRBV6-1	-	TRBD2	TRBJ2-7	TGTGCCAGCAGAAAACCTAGCGGTTCCTACGAGCAGTACTTC	CASRKPSGSYEQYF
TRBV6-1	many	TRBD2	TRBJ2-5	TGTGCCAGCAGTGCCGGGACTAGCGCTCAAGAGACCCAGTACTTC	CASSAGTSAQETQYF
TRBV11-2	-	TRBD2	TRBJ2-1	TGTGCCAGCAGCTCCCGACTAGCGGCCTCCTACAATGAGCAGTTCTTC	CASSSRLAASYNEQFF
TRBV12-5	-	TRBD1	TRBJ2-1	TGTGCTAGTGGCCTCGGAGTGGGGACAGGGGGAAATGAGCAGTTCTTC	CASGLGVGTGGNEQFF
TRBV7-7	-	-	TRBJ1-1	TGTGCCAGCAGCTTAGATGACAGGCCGAACACTGAAGCTTTCTTT	CASSLDDRPNTEAFF
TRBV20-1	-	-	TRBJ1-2	TGCAGTGCTAGTTCGGCGGGCTATGGCTACACCTTC	CSASSAGYGYTF
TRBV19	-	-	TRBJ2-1	TGTGCCAGTAGTATAGCCGGGACTGGCCTCAATGAGCAGTTCTTC	CASSIAGTGLNEQFF
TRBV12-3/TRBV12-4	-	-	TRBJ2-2	TGTGCCAGCAGTTCCCAGTTGGGACACACCGGGGAGCTGTTTTTT	CASSSQLGHTGELFF
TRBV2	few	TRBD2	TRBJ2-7	TGTGCCAGCCGAATAGCGGGTTCCCACGAGCAGTACTTC	CASRIAGSHEQYF
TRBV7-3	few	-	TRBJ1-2	TGTGCCAGCAGCTTACTTGGGCCCCCCGTCGTTGGCTACACCTTC	CASSLLGPPVVGYTF
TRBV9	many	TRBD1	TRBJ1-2	TGTGCCAGCAGCGTAGGGGGACAGGGGAACTATGGCTACACCTTC	CASSVGGQGNYGYTF
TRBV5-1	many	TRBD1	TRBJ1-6	TGCGCCAGCACCCGGGACAGGGGAGACTCACCCCTCCACTTT	CASTRDRGDSPLHF
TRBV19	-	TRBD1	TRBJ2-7	TGTGCCAGTAGTACAAGACAGGGAACGAACGAGCAGTACTTC	CASSTRQGTNEQYF
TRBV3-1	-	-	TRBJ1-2	TGTGCCAGCAGCCCACTCGCAGGGGCGGGTGGCTACACCTTC	CASSPLAGAGGYTF
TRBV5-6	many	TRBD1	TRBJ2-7	TGTGCCAGCAGCCCGACAGGGCTTCCCTACGAGCAGTACTTC	CASSPTGLPYEQYF
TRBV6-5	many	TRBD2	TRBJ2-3	TGTGCCAGCAGTTATGGTGCGGGGGGCCTCACAGATACGCAGTATTTT	CASSYGAGGLTDTQYF
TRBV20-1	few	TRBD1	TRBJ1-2	TGCAGTGCTAGATCCGCCCTGGGGGACAGTGGAGGCTACACCTTC	CSARSALGDSGGYTF
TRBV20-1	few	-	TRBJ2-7	TGCAGTGCAGCTTCCGAGCAGTACTTC	CSAASEQYF
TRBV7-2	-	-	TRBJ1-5	TGTGCCAGCAGCACCTCGGCCCCGGAGCAGCCCCAGCATTTT	CASSTSAPEQPQHF
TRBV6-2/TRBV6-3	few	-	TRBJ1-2	TGTGCCAGCAGAGCCAAGGGGGGGTACTATGGCTACACCTTC	CASRAKGGYYGYTF
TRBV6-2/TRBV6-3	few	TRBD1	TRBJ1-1	TGTGCCAGCAGCAAGAGGACAGGGAATGTCCCTGAAGCTTTCTTT	CASSKRTGNVPEAFF
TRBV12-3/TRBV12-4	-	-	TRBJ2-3	TGTGCCAGCAGTCTTACGGTAGATACGCAGTATTTT	CASSLTVDTQYF
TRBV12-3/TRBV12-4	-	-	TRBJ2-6	TGTGCCAGCAGGACGGTCGATGGGGCCAACGTCCTGACTTTC	CASRTVDGANVLTF
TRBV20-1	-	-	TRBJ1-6	TGCAGTGCTAAGGGACACTTGGATAATTCACCCCTCCACTTT	CSAKGHLDNSPLHF
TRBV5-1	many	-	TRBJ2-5	TGCGCCAGCAGCTTGCACCAAGAGACCCAGTACTTC	CASSLHQETQYF
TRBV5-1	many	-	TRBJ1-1	TGCGCCAGCAGCTCGACCGACAACTCTGAAGCTTTCTTT	CASSSTDNSEAFF
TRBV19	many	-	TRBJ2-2	TGTGCCAGTAGCCCCGGGGCAGCGAACACCGGGGAGCTGTTTTTT	CASSPGAANTGELFF
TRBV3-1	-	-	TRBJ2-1	TGTGCCAGCAGCCAGTTAAAGCTAGCAGTGGCAAATGAGCAGTTCTTC	CASSQLKLAVANEQFF
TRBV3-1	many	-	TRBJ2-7	TGTGCCAGCAGGGGGGTAGGGAGCGGACAGTACTTC	CASRGVGSGQYF
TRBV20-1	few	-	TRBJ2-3	TGCAGTGCTAGCAGGGCAGGGTTAGTTGTCGCAGATACGCAGTATTTT	CSASRAGLVVADTQYF
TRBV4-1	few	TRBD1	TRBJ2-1	TGCGCCAGCAGCCAGGGGACAGACCTCTCCTACAATGAGCAGTTCTTC	CASSQGTDLSYNEQFF
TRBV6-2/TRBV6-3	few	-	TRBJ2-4	TGTGCCAGCAGCCTCGGACTGACCCTAGCCAAAAACATTCAGTACTTC	CASSLGLTLAKNIQYF
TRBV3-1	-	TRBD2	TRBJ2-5	TGTGCCAGCAGCCAAAGTAGCGGGAGGGAACAAGAGACCCAGTACTTC	CASSQSSGREQETQYF
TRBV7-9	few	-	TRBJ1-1	TGTGCCAGCAGCTTAGGGTCAGACACTGAAGCTTTCTTT	CASSLGSDTEAFF
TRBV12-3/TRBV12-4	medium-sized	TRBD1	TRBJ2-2	TGTGCCAGCAGCCCAATAATACAGGGGGCGGACACCGGGGAGCTGTTTTTT	CASSPIIQGADTGELFF
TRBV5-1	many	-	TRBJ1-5	TGCGCCAGCAGCTTGGTGGCAGGGAAAGACCAGCCCCAGCATTTT	CASSLVAGKDQPQHF
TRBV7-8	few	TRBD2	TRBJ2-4	TGTGCCAGCAGCCCGGGACTAGCGGGAGCCCCGACCAAAAACATTCAGTACTTC	CASSPGLAGAPTKNIQYF
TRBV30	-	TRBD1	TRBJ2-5	TGTGCCTGGGCGACAGGGGAAGGAGAGACCCAGTACTTC	CAWATGEGETQYF
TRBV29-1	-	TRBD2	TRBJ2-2	TGCAGCGTACGCCTGGGACTACGGGGAACCACCGGGGAGCTGTTTTTT	CSVRLGLRGTTGELFF
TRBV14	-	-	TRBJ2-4	TGTGCCAGCAGCCAGGTTCTCGGGGCCAAAAACATTCAGTACTTC	CASSQVLGAKNIQYF